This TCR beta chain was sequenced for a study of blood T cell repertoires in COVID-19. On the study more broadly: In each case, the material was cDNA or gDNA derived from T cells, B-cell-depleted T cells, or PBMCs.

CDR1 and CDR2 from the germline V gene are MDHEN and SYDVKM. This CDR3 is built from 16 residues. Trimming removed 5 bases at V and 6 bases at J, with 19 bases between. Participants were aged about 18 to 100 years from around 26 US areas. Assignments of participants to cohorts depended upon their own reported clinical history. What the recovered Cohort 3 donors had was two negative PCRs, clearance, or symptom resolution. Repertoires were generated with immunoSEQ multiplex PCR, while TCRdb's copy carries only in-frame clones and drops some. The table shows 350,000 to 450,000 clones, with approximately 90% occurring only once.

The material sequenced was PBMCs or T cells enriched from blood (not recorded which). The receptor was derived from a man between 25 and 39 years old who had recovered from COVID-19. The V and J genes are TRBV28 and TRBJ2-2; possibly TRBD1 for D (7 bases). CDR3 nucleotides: TGTGCCAGCAGTCCCCGGACAGGACTAAGAGCCGGGGAGCTGTTTTTT. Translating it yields CASSPRTGLRAGELFF.